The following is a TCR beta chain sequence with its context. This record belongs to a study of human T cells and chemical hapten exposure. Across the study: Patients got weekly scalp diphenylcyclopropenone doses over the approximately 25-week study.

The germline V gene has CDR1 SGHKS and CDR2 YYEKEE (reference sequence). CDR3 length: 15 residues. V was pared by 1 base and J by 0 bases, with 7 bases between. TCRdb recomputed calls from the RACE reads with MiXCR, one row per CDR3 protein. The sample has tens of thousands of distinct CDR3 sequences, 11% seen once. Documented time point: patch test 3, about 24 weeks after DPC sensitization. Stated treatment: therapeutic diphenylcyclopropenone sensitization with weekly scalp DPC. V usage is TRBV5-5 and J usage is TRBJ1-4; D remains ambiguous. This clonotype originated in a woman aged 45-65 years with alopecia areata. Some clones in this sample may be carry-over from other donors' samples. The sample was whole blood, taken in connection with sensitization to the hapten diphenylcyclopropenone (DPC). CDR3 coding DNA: TGTGCCAGCAGCTTGTTTACGGCAACTAATGAAAAACTGTTTTTT. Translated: CASSLFTATNEKLFF.